Shown below are 27 T cell receptor beta chains from a single sample sequenced in a study of T cells in Graves' hyperthyroidism and ophthalmopathy. Amplification targeted TCR beta CDR3 regions from RNA transcripts. HTBI primers drove first-round RT-PCR of the TCR CDR3. TCRdb reprocessed the multiplex PCR reads via MiXCR and lists one record per CDR3 protein. The repertoire holds 300,000 to 450,000 distinct CDR3 sequences, with more than 11% as singletons. The sequenced sample was blood. These receptors came from a woman in her sixties or seventies with Graves' hyperthyroidism.

The rearrangement links TRBV18 to TRBJ1-1; D unclear. This CDR3 spans 14 amino acids. Germline V gene sequence: CDR1 KGHSH, CDR2 LQKENI. Trimming took off 3 bases at V and 5 bases at J, with 13 bases between the two ends. CDR3 bases: TGTGCCAGCTCACCTAGCAGGATAGGGACTGAAGCTTTCTTT. This gives the protein CASSPSRIGTEAFF.

This clonotype was seen at least ten times. The V call is TRBV7-3, the J call TRBJ1-1, with D possibly being TRBD1 (5 bases). This CDR3 is 15 amino acids long. CDR1 is SGHTA, CDR2 FQGTGA, per germline. The V end lost 5 bases, the J end lost 1 base, and 14 bases lay between the germline ends. CDR3 region: CASSPGGDRNTEAFF. For the CDR3, the DNA is TGTGCCAGCAGCCCGGGGGGAGACAGGAACACTGAAGCTTTCTTT.

There are many counts of this clonotype. The chain is built from TRBV7-2 and TRBJ2-7, with D possibly TRBD2 on 6 matching bases. This CDR3 contains 17 residues. V shed 2 bases and J shed 2 bases, with 19 bases lying between them. Germline assignment: CDR1 SGHTA and CDR2 FQGNSA. Here the CDR3 reads CASSLSPLRGSTYEQYF. CDR3 in DNA: TGTGCCAGCAGCTTATCCCCATTACGGGGGTCGACCTACGAGCAGTACTTC.

The chain carries TRBV3-1 and TRBJ2-7; D is possibly TRBD1 or TRBD2 (5 bases each). The CDR3 runs to 15 residues. V was shortened by 0 bases and J by 3 bases, with 12 bases between the two germline ends. The V gene's germline CDR1 is LGHDT and CDR2 YNNKEL (reference sequence). The CDR3 loop reads CASSQEGTGNYEQYF. In DNA form, the CDR3 reads TGTGCCAGCAGCCAAGAAGGGACGGGAAACTACGAGCAGTACTTC.

In its sample, this clonotype was seen a few times. The rearrangement joins TRBV27 to TRBJ1-1; possibly TRBD1 for D (5 bases). The V and J ends lost 6 bases and 1 base respectively, with 12 bases between them. The V gene's germline CDR1 is MNHEY and CDR2 SMNVEV (reference sequence). The CDR3 has 14 amino acids. The CDR3 region is CASRGRLSNTEAFF. DNA for the CDR3: TGTGCCAGCAGGGGACGGCTTTCGAACACTGAAGCTTTCTTT.

This clonotype was seen more than once but under ten times. CDR3 sequence: CASREGFGTVNSYNEQFF. The CDR3 DNA is TGTGCCAGTAGAGAAGGGTTCGGGACAGTCAATTCCTACAATGAGCAGTTCTTC. This chain uses TRBV19 with TRBJ2-1; 7 nucleotides align to TRBD1. V dropped 6 bases and J dropped 1; count of bases not matched to a gene: 15. Germline CDR1 reads LNHDA; CDR2 reads SQIVND (reference sequence). This CDR3 region has 18 residues.

This clonotype was seen repeatedly, ten times or more. J is TRBJ2-5 and V is TRBV20-1; 8 bases map to TRBD1. Unmatched junction bases numbered 9, after V lost 6 bases and J lost 6 bases. The CDR3 spans 13 residues. In germline, CDR1 is DFQATT, CDR2 SNEGSKA (reference sequence). For the CDR3, the DNA is TGCAGTGCGAGCCGGACAGGGCGACAGACCCAGTACTTC. Protein sequence: CSASRTGRQTQYF.

The chain is built from TRBV12-3 or TRBV12-4 and TRBJ2-3; D not resolved. This CDR3 is built from 14 residues. Trimming shortened V by 6 bases and J by 1 base, and 11 bases separated the two germline ends. CDR3 bases: TGTGCCAGCAGAGATGACGGTCGCACAGATACGCAGTATTTT. This sequence encodes CASRDDGRTDTQYF.

This clonotype was detected many times. This chain links TRBV27 with TRBJ2-7; 8 bases align to TRBD2. The trim removed 4 bases at V and 1 base at J, leaving 6 bases unmatched. CDR1 and CDR2 (germline): MNHEY, SMNVEV (reference sequence). This CDR3 contains 15 residues. The CDR3 reads CASSSVLADSYEQYF. The CDR3, as DNA: TGTGCCAGCAGTTCTGTACTAGCGGATTCCTACGAGCAGTACTTC.

This clonotype appeared many times. The rearrangement uses TRBV28 and TRBJ2-7; D may be TRBD1 (6 bases). CDR1 is MDHEN and CDR2 is SYDVKM in the germline V gene. The V gene lost 1 base and the J gene lost 4 bases, with 11 bases spanning the gap. The CDR3 length is 14 residues. The CDR3 nucleotides read TGTGCCAGCAGTTTATTTTGGACAGCATACGAGCAGTACTTC. It codes for CASSLFWTAYEQYF.

This chain joins TRBV7-9 and TRBJ1-5; TRBD1 might be the D (6 bases). Trimming pared 5 bases from V and 7 bases from J, leaving 21 bases between. The CDR3 sequence is 16 residues long. Germline V gene lookup returns CDR1 SEHNR and CDR2 FQNEAQ (reference sequence). This CDR3 reads CASSPDPMGGGQPQHF. In DNA form, the CDR3 reads TGTGCCAGCAGCCCGGACCCCATGGGGGGCGGACAGCCCCAGCATTTT.

This clonotype was counted many times. The rearrangement joins TRBV30 to TRBJ1-1; D uncertain. Trimming removed 0 bases from V and 7 bases from J, with 6 bases in between. The germline CDR1 and CDR2 sequences are GTSNPN and SVGIG (reference sequence). CDR3 length equals 11 residues. The CDR3 region is CAWSVRVEAFF. CDR3 nucleotides: TGTGCCTGGAGTGTAAGGGTTGAAGCTTTCTTT.

The genes are TRBV10-2 and TRBJ2-3; TRBD2 matches at 10 bases. The CDR3 is 16 amino acids. Germline V gene lookup returns CDR1 WSHSY and CDR2 SAAADI. With 5 bases clipped from V and 1 base from J, the junction kept 6 bases outside the gene matches. The CDR3 nucleotides read TGCGCCAGCAGTCAGACCGGGACTAGCGGCACAGATACGCAGTATTTT. This codes for CASSQTGTSGTDTQYF.

The sample holds many counts of this clonotype. V is TRBV25-1 and J is TRBJ2-7; 8 bases align to TRBD1. The CDR3 is 15 amino acids. V lost 4 bases to trimming and J lost 6 bases; unmatched junction nucleotides: 11. Looked up from germline, CDR1 is MGHDK and CDR2 is SYGVNS. CDR3: CASSATQGEGVEQYF. CDR3 nucleotides: TGTGCCAGCAGTGCAACACAGGGGGAAGGGGTCGAGCAGTACTTC.

This clonotype has at least ten counts. The chain couples TRBV15 to TRBJ1-4; possibly TRBD1 for D (5 bases). The CDR3 has 15 residues. Germline CDR1 is LNHNV and CDR2 is YYDKDF (reference sequence). Trimming took 1 base from V and 0 from J, leaving 6 bases between them. The CDR3 sequence: CATSRGGATNEKLFF. CDR3 DNA: TGTGCCACCAGCAGAGGAGGGGCAACTAATGAAAAACTGTTTTTT. The full variable domain, in which reference TRBV15 and TRBJ1-4 provide the parts outside the CDR3, is DAMVIQNPRYQVTQFGKPVTLSCSQTLNHNVMYWYQQKSSQAPKLLFHYYDKDFNNEADTPDNFQSRRPNTSFCFLDIRSPGLGDTAMYLCATSRGGATNEKLFFGSGTQLSVL.

At least ten counts were recorded for this clonotype. J is TRBJ2-7 and V is TRBV7-7; TRBD2 aligns across 8 bases. Germline CDR1 SSHAT, CDR2 FNYEAQ (reference sequence). The CDR3 contains 13 residues. With V trimmed by 11 bases and J by 1 base, 7 bases remained unmatched. DNA of the CDR3: TGTGCCCACCAGCGGGGGCTTTCCTACGAGCAGTACTTC. Protein product: CAHQRGLSYEQYF.

This clonotype was seen a handful of times. CDR3 sequence: CAILRADSYEQYF. CDR3 DNA: TGTGCCATCCTCCGGGCGGACTCCTACGAGCAGTACTTC. The genes are TRBV10-3 and TRBJ2-7, with D unclear. The ends were cut back, 8 bases at V and 0 bases at J, with 11 bases in the middle. Germline V lookup: CDR1 ENHRY, CDR2 SYGVKD. The CDR3 has 13 amino acids.

As regards this clonotype: A much larger clone is a single base away; this may be a read error. V usage is TRBV5-1 and J usage is TRBJ2-2, with a possible D match to TRBD2 (5 bases). This CDR3 region has 16 residues. V lost 5 bases to trimming and J lost 4 bases, with 18 bases between them. Germline CDR1 SGHRS, CDR2 YFSETQ. As DNA, the CDR3 is TGCGCCAGCAGAATTGGACGGGGAAAGGGCACCGGGGAGCTGTTTTTT. This codes for CASRIGRGKGTGELFF.

The V and J genes are TRBV30 and TRBJ2-5; a possible D gene is TRBD2 (6 bases). Germline CDR1 is GTSNPN and CDR2 is SVGIG (reference sequence). This CDR3 comprises 14 residues. With 7 bases removed from V and 4 bases from J, the gap between germline ends came to 19 bases. The CDR3 DNA reads TGTGCCTCCCAACGGGGGACCCTTGGAGAGACCCAGTACTTC. Its translation is CASQRGTLGETQYF.

This clonotype has at least ten counts. For the CDR3, the DNA is TGCGCCAGCAGTCGGAGTGGGTCTTCACCCCTCCACTTT. This sequence encodes CASSRSGSSPLHF. V usage is TRBV5-1 and J usage is TRBJ1-6, with no clear D. The V and J ends lost 5 bases and 9 bases respectively, with 12 bases between them. The germline CDR1 and CDR2 sequences are SGHRS and YFSETQ. The CDR3 runs 13 residues.

This clonotype appeared many times. This chain joins TRBV18 and TRBJ1-1; 10 nucleotides agree with TRBD1. The CDR3 runs 15 residues. Per the germline V gene, CDR1 is KGHSH and CDR2 is LQKENI. Trimming at V came to 1 base and at J to 7 bases, leaving 6 bases not matched to a gene. The CDR3 nucleotides read TGTGCCAGCTCACCACTCGACAGGGGGCCCAGTGAAGCTTTCTTT. This translates into CASSPLDRGPSEAFF.

This clonotype has a handful of counts. The chain has TRBV29-1 and TRBJ2-4; 7 positions agree with TRBD1. Trimming removed 3 bases from V and 15 bases from J; junction bases left unmatched: 17. Germline values: CDR1 SQVTM, CDR2 ANQGSEA. This CDR3 is built from 14 residues. DNA of the CDR3: TGCAGCGTTGAGGGACAGCTCCCCCCTTTCCATAGGTACTTC. It is translated as CSVEGQLPPFHRYF.

Ten or more counts support this clonotype. The DNA of the CDR3 is TGTGCCAGCACCCCCCGGGACGGATCCTACGAGCAGTACTTC. Amino acids: CASTPRDGSYEQYF. This chain uses TRBV27 with TRBJ2-7; the D call may be TRBD1 or TRBD2 (5 bases each). Germline-derived CDR1 and CDR2 are MNHEY and SMNVEV (reference sequence). The CDR3 runs to 14 residues. With 7 bases removed from V and 1 base from J, the gap between germline ends came to 14 bases.

This clonotype was found many times. J is TRBJ2-1 and V is TRBV7-2; TRBD1 is a possible D gene (6 bases). Trimming removed 2 bases from V and 4 bases from J, with 9 bases in between. Germline-derived CDR1 and CDR2 are SGHTA and FQGNSA. The length of the CDR3 is 14 residues. The CDR3 DNA reads TGTGCCAGCAGCTTACACAGGGATTACAATGAGCAGTTCTTC. It encodes CASSLHRDYNEQFF.

Many counts were recorded for this clonotype. The gene calls are TRBV3-1 and TRBJ2-7; D gene ambiguous. CDR3 length: 13 amino acids. Germline V lookup: CDR1 LGHDT, CDR2 YNNKEL (reference sequence). Trimming shortened V by 1 base and J by 7 bases, and 11 bases separated the two germline ends. The CDR3 nucleotides read TGTGCCAGCAGCCAAGGTAGCATGGGGGAGCAGTACTTC. As protein: CASSQGSMGEQYF.

The V gene is TRBV6-2 or TRBV6-3, the J gene TRBJ1-1; possibly TRBD1 for D (5 bases). Trimming took 5 bases from V and 7 from J, leaving 11 bases between them. This CDR3 contains 12 residues. CDR1 is MNHEY and CDR2 is SVGEGT in the germline V gene. CDR3 region: CASSMGRREAFF. The DNA for the CDR3 is TGTGCCAGCAGTATGGGACGGCGTGAAGCTTTCTTT.

This clonotype appeared many times. The CDR3 nucleotides are TGTGCCAGCAGCTTAGCCCTGGGGTACGAGCAGTACTTC. Protein sequence: CASSLALGYEQYF. The chain carries TRBV7-9 and TRBJ2-7; no firm D call. This CDR3 contains 13 residues. V lost 0 bases, J lost 4 bases, and 7 bases lay in between. Germline values: CDR1 SEHNR, CDR2 FQNEAQ (reference sequence).